This T cell receptor beta chain originates from a study of cytomegalovirus exposure and HLA in healthy donors (dated by TCRdb to about 2017). General notes on the study: An earlier analysis of roughly 500 of the donors reported roughly 300 Gb of sequence data and around 120 million unique TCR beta sequences obtained from about 179 million T cells. Roughly 300 gigabases of sequencing data and approximately 80 million unique TCR sequences were included in an early release covering around 650 HLA-typed donors. Of the approximately 400 genotyped donors, 75% to 85% were placed in the genetic ancestry cluster associated with self-reported Caucasian donors. The study was designed to test whether signatures of past pathogen exposure could be identified by cataloging public T cell receptors. Using immunosequencing, the study profiled T cell repertoires from about 650 subjects and related those repertoires to cytomegalovirus serostatus. In addition to the first cohort of 500 to 850 subjects, a separate validation cohort of some 120 different subjects was used. High-throughput TCR immunosequencing, statistical association of individual TCRs with disease status, and machine learning were combined to predict cytomegalovirus infection status. In a later analysis, previously published TCR beta repertoires from several hundred donors were re-analyzed and high-resolution HLA genotyping was added so that TCR occurrence patterns could be studied. Rather than using new phenotypic data, the later analysis identified candidate immune exposures from TCR beta sequences and from how often those sequences occurred across donors. In an earlier analysis of over 550 of the donors, high-throughput TCR beta sequencing was used to judge whether each TCR beta V gene segment behaved as functional or pseudogenic. Donor age, sex, ethnicity and CMV serostatus were collected together with the repertoire data. A later genetic analysis used genome-wide SNP genotypes for about 60% of the roughly 700 donors, treating that subset as a discovery cohort. All discovery cohort repertoires had been generated on a single sequencing platform. HLA typing covered class I and class II loci at four-digit resolution. Typing coverage differed by locus: A, B, C, DRB1 and DQB1 were typed in roughly 620-630 donors, DQA1 in about 510, DPA1 in 600 to 610, and DPB1 in 450 to 490. Four or five DR-DQ haplotypes were treated as single units for association and clustering because of strong linkage in the cohort. On average, about 200,000 unique TCR beta nucleotide sequences were sequenced per donor among a few hundred genotyped donors of the cohort, with roughly 18% of those sequences being non-productive. Beyond this particular receptor, the publication reports: Roughly uniform sequencing depth across donors was assumed in presence/absence analyses, although this assumption may not hold. Most TCR sequences were observed very rarely across donors, whereas some public TCRs were present in many individuals. Linkage disequilibrium might explain the correlated functional status among segregating V segments, but an unknown experimental factor could not be ruled out. In a later analysis, several top co-occurrence clusters were reported to appear linked to parvovirus B19, influenza, CMV and Epstein-Barr virus. In vitro tests confirmed that a few of the cytomegalovirus-associated TCR beta chains recognize cytomegalovirus antigens. Some IMGT-functional V segments, including TRBV6-2 and TRBV6-3, could not be distinguished by the 87-base-pair reads and were therefore excluded. Approximately 18 rarely observed V segments, including chromosome 9 orphons, were excluded from the earlier analysis of approximately 500 of the donors because counts were too low. A further reported finding was that TCR beta sequences accurately predicted the HLA-A and HLA-B alleles for most subjects in the first cohort. A later analysis found that HLA-associated TCR beta chains were more clonally expanded and had lower generation probabilities than equally common non-associated chains. This cohort had only TCR beta chains sequenced, and the lack of alpha or paired-chain data limited which features could be detected. A group of highly shared sequence variants was considered likely to be a technical artifact of the sequencing pipeline. The study listed approximately 150 TCR beta chains as associated with cytomegalovirus. In both the original and validation cohorts, the classifier was reported to diagnose cytomegalovirus status with high specificity and sensitivity. V-gene and J-gene trimming of TCR beta chains was associated with a missense DCLRE1C variant in a later genetic analysis, and the association was replicated in an independent cohort. An earlier analysis of approximately 500 of the donors showed that most TCR beta V segments appeared in productive rearrangements either about 90% or about 30% of the time, which broadly matched IMGT annotations. Compared with the approximately 670-donor mean, donors in an Asian-associated ancestry cluster had fewer N-insertions in productive TCRs, according to a later genetic analysis. A later analysis found that TCR association rates varied across HLA loci, with DRB1 alleles showing the most associated TCRs and HLA-C alleles the fewest. Assigning TCR associations to individual alleles was difficult when HLA alleles, especially DR and DQ, strongly co-occurred. Because HLA typing was unavailable for some donors at each locus, only the typed subset was used in association tests. According to a later analysis, most CMV-associated TCR beta chains appeared to be HLA-restricted, and the HLA associations seemed to be driven largely by CMV exposure. Specific HLA alleles were associated with 18,000 or so TCR beta sequences at a false discovery rate of 0.05 in a later analysis. The only immune exposure information available for the cohort was CMV serostatus. According to the authors, the approach could potentially be generalized to other disease states and immunological phenotypes.

In total, 600 or so healthy bone marrow donors made up the cohort. All cohort members were sampled while nominally healthy, although unrecorded immune exposures were likely present. The donor tested CMV seropositive, placing the donor among the 289 seropositive members of the cohort. A peripheral blood sample was provided by each donor, and peripheral blood mononuclear cells were used for TCR beta sequencing. Genomic DNA was extracted from the blood cell samples with the Qiagen DNeasy Blood Extraction Kit. Sequences SGHVS (CDR1) and FNYEAQ (CDR2) are obtained from the germline V gene. V is clipped by 0 bases and J by 0 bases, and the sequence between their germline boundaries is 9 bases long. The CDR3 covers 15 residues, taking in both the cysteine and the phenylalanine. The retained sequence is limited to the CDR3, 45 bases, with the frame set at the first base. As to this clone: No antigen is known for it. Qualities for individual bases were not recorded, and no much larger clone is one base off.

The protocol used for the library was the immunoSEQ multiplex PCR assay. A mixture of 60 forward primers for TCR Vbeta segments and 13 reverse primers for TCR Jbeta segments was used in the multiplex PCR. The CDR3 region of rearranged TCR beta genes was amplified from genomic DNA with a multiplex PCR assay. The amplified TCR beta libraries were sequenced on the Illumina HiSeq System as 87-base-pair reads. As for the authors' bioinformatics: Across the 700 or so repertoires, a later analysis counted tens of millions of unique TCR beta chains, around 10 million of which were shared by at least two donors. Raw reads were error-corrected and collapsed into unique sequences with a nearest-neighbor algorithm that merged closely related sequences to remove PCR and sequencing errors. Alignment of CDR3 sequences to IMGT reference sequences was used to assign V, D and J gene segments. Each retained sequence needed at least a six-nucleotide match to both a V gene segment and a J gene segment. Rearrangements were called productive when the CDR3 lacked stop codons and stayed in frame with V and J; all others were non-productive. CDR3 was defined according to IMGT convention as the region running from the second conserved V-encoded cysteine to the conserved J-encoded phenylalanine. The earlier analysis of 500 to 750 of the donors excluded any sequence lacking an unambiguous match to a single V gene segment. In an earlier analysis of some 590 of the donors, a V segment was called functional when productive rearrangements were above 56.7%, and segregating when the standard deviation between donors exceeded 5%. A statistical classification framework was developed to diagnose cytomegalovirus status using the catalog of TCR beta chain sequences. In a later analysis, TCR nucleotide sequences were compared against IMGT/GENE-DB human TR gene sequences so that V and J genes could be assigned. A later analysis assigned CDR3 sequences and most-parsimonious VDJ recombination scenarios with the TCRdist pipeline. A later analysis defined each TCR beta chain by its CDR3 amino acid sequence plus V-gene family, and excluded reads lacking a unique V-gene family. To address suspected cross-contamination and a sequencing artifact, a later analysis removed some 620 highly shared, low-generation-probability nucleotide sequences. For each public chain, a later analysis derived a clonal expansion index from normalized ranks of inferred template counts within each repertoire. Generation probabilities in a later analysis came from a VDJ recombination model fitted to out-of-frame rearrangements, and those results were checked against IGoR. In a later analysis, TCR-TCR, TCR-HLA and TCR-CMV co-occurrence was scored with hypergeometric tests, and a repertoire-size bias correction was applied to TCR pairs. To estimate false discovery rates, a later analysis permuted the HLA or CMV assignments 20 times. In a later analysis, co-occurring TCRs were grouped with DBSCAN, and TCRdist sequence similarity was added when clustering was performed within HLA-allele-positive subsets. Co-occurrence clustering excluded repertoires with fewer than 30,000 or more than 120,000 public chains, plus five with anomalous nucleotide sharing. Held by TCRdb, this immuneACCESS table contains in-frame sequences only and omits some clones. Under half of the omission traces to an unresolved V gene where checked; the cause of the rest is unknown. That table supplies the V and J calls and clone size; D and trimming were determined from the DNA. This sample holds approximately 130,000 clones; about 81% were observed only once. 8.1% of the sample is taken by the ten largest.

The sequence derives from a woman in her fifties or sixties in good health and CMV-seropositive. Sequences were obtained from PBMCs. Recombination linked TRBV7-6 to TRBJ2-7, and possibly TRBD1, on 6 matching bases. The CDR3 sequence is CASSLAPDSSYEQYF. The nucleotide sequence is given as TGTGCCAGCAGCTTAGCGCCGGACAGCTCCTACGAGCAGTACTTC.